Sequencing of this T cell receptor beta chain was carried out in a study of CD8+ T cells in alopecia areata. General study points: Mice showed TCR sharing more clearly than patients did, possibly owing to HLA.

A note on this clone: Its antigen is currently unknown.

The authors extracted RNA and reverse transcribed it into cDNA as the sequencing template. Data came from immunoSEQ multiplex PCR; TCRdb stores just in-frame clones and leaves some out. The table has some 110,000 clones, 50% to 75% seen once. Treatment meaning: oral pan-JAK inhibitor, 5-10 mg twice daily. Alopecia areata patients had lesional scalp punch biopsies and peripheral blood taken from them. Per germline, CDR1 PRHDT and CDR2 FYEKMQ (reference sequence). With 5 bases clipped from V and 4 bases from J, the junction kept 6 bases outside the gene matches. There are 15 residues in the CDR3. The source is a human donor with alopecia areata. Sequences were derived from CD8+ T cells sorted from blood, sampled at week 24, from a patient treated with tofacitinib. The rearrangement links TRBV13 to TRBJ2-5, with 11 bases matching TRBD2. The CDR3 nucleotides read TGTGCCAGCAGCCCCACCGGGACTAGCGGAGAGACCCAGTACTTC. As protein: CASSPTGTSGETQYF. The full variable domain, completed using reference TRBV13 and TRBJ2-5, is AAGVIQSPRHLIKEKRETATLKCYPIPRHDTVYWYQQGPGQDPQFLISFYEKMQSDKGSIPDRFSAQQFSDYHSELNMSSLELGDSALYFCASSPTGTSGETQYFGPGTRLLVL.